The 7 T cell receptor beta chains below all came from one sample that was sequenced in a study of T-cell reconstitution after alpha-beta-depleted transplantation in children. During its preparation, the TCRbeta library received unique molecular identifiers. TCRdb redid the calling of the PCR reads with MiXCR, one entry per CDR3 protein. Of just over 200,000 distinct CDR3 sequences in the sample, 7% to 9% were seen once. The source was PBMCs, mostly from graft donor cells, collected 360 days after TCRalphabeta/CD19-depleted stem cell transplant. The receptors derive from a male patient aged 2-15 years who had a stem cell transplant for acute myeloid leukemia, so the T cells may come from the graft donor.

This rearrangement joins TRBV7-9 to TRBJ2-7; tentatively, D is TRBD1 (6 bases). The germline V gene encodes CDR1 SEHNR and CDR2 FQNEAQ (reference sequence). V was trimmed by 1 base and J by 3 bases, leaving 16 bases between them. The CDR3 is 16 residues long. The DNA for the CDR3 is TGTGCCAGCAGCTTAGGCGGCAGGGCAGGGGTCTACGAGCAGTACTTC. This translates into CASSLGGRAGVYEQYF.

With respect to this clonotype: A much larger clone sits a single nucleotide away, making a read error possible. The chain is built from TRBV3-1 and TRBJ1-2; D possibly corresponds to TRBD1 (6 bases). The germline V gene encodes CDR1 LGHDT and CDR2 YNNKEL (reference sequence). Deletions cut 8 bases from V and 12 bases from J, with 22 bases between. The CDR3 loop spans 13 amino acids. This chain's CDR3 is CASALRGLRGDTF. For the CDR3, the DNA is TGTGCCAGCGCCCTTAGGGGGTTACGCGGCGACACCTTC.

The chain is built from TRBV12-3 or TRBV12-4 and TRBJ2-3, with 12 bases matching TRBD2. The CDR3 extends over 12 amino acids. The J segment lost 11 bases and the V segment lost 4 bases, leaving 1 base of the junction unmatched. The CDR3 here is CASSSLAGGQYF. DNA for the CDR3: TGTGCCAGCAGTTCACTAGCGGGGGGGCAGTATTTT.

This clonotype occurred a few times. The rearrangement uses TRBV20-1 and TRBJ2-2; TRBD1 matches 9 bases. The CDR3 consists of 16 residues. Germline V gene data show CDR1 as DFQATT and CDR2 as SNEGSKA (reference sequence). After removal of 2 bases from V and 7 bases from J, the junction contained 11 bases not matched to a gene. The CDR3 DNA reads as TGCAGTGCTAGAAAGGGGGGGACAGGGTTAAGCGGGGAGCTGTTTTTT. It codes for CSARKGGTGLSGELFF.

The CDR3 bases are TGTGCCACCAGGCCCGAGCGGAGCTCCTACAATGAGCAGTTCTTC. It translates to CATRPERSSYNEQFF. The chain is built from TRBV24-1 and TRBJ2-1; D possibly corresponds to TRBD2 (5 bases). CDR1 KGHDR and CDR2 SFDVKD come from the germline V gene. Trimming shortened V by 7 bases and J by 0 bases, and 12 bases separated the two germline ends. This CDR3 is 15 amino acids long.

This clonotype occurred many times. The rearrangement joins TRBV20-1 to TRBJ2-3; unclear D gene. This CDR3 is built from 15 residues. Trimming took 0 bases from V and 1 from J, leaving 11 bases between them. The germline CDR1 and CDR2 sequences are DFQATT and SNEGSKA (reference sequence). CDR3 sequence: CSARDFALGTDTQYF. CDR3 sequence (DNA): TGCAGTGCTAGAGATTTCGCTCTCGGCACAGATACGCAGTATTTT.

This clonotype was counted ten times or more. CDR3 bases: TGTGCCACCAGTGACCCCACAGTGAGCACAGATACGCAGTATTTT. Protein sequence: CATSDPTVSTDTQYF. The V call is TRBV24-1, the J call TRBJ2-3; no clear D. There are 15 residues in the CDR3. The V and J ends lost 4 bases and 0 bases respectively, with 10 bases between them. CDR1 KGHDR and CDR2 SFDVKD come from the germline V gene.